This T cell receptor beta chain was sequenced for a study of shared clonotypes between healthy human individuals. Study observations and caveats: Estimated clonotype richness was generally higher in naive than memory subsets.

Per germline, CDR1 SGHRS and CDR2 YFSETQ. V lost 2 bases and J lost 3, with 13 bases in between. The CDR3 covers 15 residues. Remarks on this clone: Antigen: not known.

It was into CD45RA+ naive and CD45RA-negative memory subsets that the CD4+ cells were split. Each sorted subset replicate got 200 ng genomic DNA, approximately 27,000 genomes. Libraries were prepared by immunoSEQ multiplex PCR; TCRdb keeps only in-frame clonotypes and omits some of them. In the table there are over a million clones, roughly 96% of which are singletons. The clonotype comes from a man younger than 45 in good health. This chain links TRBV5-1 with TRBJ2-3; the D is unclear. The sample consisted of naive CD4+ T cells sorted from blood. Subset of the sample: CD45RA+ positively selected. This CDR3 reads CASSLRHSGTDTQYF. DNA for the CDR3: TGCGCCAGCAGCTTACGACATTCCGGGACAGATACGCAGTATTTT.